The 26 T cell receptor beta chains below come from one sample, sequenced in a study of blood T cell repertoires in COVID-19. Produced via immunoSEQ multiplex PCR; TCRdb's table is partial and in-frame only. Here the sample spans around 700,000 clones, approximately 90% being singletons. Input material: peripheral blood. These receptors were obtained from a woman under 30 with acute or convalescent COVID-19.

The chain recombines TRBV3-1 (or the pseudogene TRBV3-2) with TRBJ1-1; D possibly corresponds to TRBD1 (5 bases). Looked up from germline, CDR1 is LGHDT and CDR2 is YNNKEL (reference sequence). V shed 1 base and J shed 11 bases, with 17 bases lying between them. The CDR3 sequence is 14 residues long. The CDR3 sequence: CASSQGSGAGLAFF. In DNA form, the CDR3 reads TGTGCCAGCAGCCAAGGTTCCGGGGCGGGATTGGCTTTCTTT.

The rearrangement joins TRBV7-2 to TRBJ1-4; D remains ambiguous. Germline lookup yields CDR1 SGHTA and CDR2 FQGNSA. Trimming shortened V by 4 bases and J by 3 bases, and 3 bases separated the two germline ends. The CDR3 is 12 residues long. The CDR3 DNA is TGTGCCAGCAGCTCCTCTAATGAAAAACTGTTTTTT. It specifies CASSSSNEKLFF.

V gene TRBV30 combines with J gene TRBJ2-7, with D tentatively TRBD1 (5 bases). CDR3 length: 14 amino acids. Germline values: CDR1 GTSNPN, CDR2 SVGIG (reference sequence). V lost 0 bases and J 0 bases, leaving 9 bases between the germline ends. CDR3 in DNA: TGTGCCTGGAGTGTGCAGGGCTTCTCCTACGAGCAGTACTTC. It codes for CAWSVQGFSYEQYF.

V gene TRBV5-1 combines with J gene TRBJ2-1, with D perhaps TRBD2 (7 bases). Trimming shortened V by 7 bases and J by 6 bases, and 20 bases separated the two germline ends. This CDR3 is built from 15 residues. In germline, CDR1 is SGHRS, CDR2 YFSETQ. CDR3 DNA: TGCGCCAGCTTTGGGGGGGCCCACCCTTCCAATGAGCAGTTCTTC. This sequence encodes CASFGGAHPSNEQFF. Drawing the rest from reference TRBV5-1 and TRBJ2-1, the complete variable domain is KAGVTQTPRYLIKTRGQQVTLSCSPISGHRSVSWYQQTPGQGLQFLFEYFSETQRNKGNFPGRFSGRQFSNSRSEMNVSTLELGDSALYLCASFGGAHPSNEQFFGPGTRLTVL.

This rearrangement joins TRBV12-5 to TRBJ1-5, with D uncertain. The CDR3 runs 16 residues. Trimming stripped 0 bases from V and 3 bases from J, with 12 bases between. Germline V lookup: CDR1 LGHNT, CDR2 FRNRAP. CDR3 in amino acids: CASGLVLGSYNQPQHF. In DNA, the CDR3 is TGTGCTAGTGGTTTGGTACTAGGAAGTTACAATCAGCCCCAGCATTTT.

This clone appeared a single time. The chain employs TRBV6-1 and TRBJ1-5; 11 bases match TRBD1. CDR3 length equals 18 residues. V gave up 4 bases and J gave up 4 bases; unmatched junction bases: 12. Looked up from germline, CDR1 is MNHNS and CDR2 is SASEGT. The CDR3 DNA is TGTGCCAGCAGTGCTATGCACTGGACAGGGGGCGTGAATCAGCCCCAGCATTTT. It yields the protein CASSAMHWTGGVNQPQHF.

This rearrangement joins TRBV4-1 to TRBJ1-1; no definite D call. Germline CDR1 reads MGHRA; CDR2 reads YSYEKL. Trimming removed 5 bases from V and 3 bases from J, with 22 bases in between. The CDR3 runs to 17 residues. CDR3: CASSASFEEILDTEAFF. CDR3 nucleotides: TGCGCCAGCAGCGCCTCCTTTGAGGAAATTCTGGACACTGAAGCTTTCTTT.

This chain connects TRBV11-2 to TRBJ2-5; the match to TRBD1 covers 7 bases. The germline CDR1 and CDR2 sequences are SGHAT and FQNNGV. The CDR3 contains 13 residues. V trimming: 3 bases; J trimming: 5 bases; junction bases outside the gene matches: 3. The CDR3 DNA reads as TGTGCCAGCAGCTTGACAGGGTCGGAGACCCAGTACTTC. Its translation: CASSLTGSETQYF.

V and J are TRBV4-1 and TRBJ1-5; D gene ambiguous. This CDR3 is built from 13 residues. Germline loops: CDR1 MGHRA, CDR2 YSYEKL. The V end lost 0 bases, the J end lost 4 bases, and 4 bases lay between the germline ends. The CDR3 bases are TGCGCCAGCAGCCAAGAACGGAATCAGCCCCAGCATTTT. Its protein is CASSQERNQPQHF.

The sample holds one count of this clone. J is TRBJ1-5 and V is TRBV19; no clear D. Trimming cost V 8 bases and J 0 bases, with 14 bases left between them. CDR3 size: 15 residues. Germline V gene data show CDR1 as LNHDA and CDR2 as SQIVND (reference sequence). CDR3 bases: TGTGCCAGTCGGGATCAGGTTAATAGCAATCAGCCCCAGCATTTT. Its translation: CASRDQVNSNQPQHF.

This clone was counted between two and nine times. Here the CDR3 reads CAISGDLYGYTF. The CDR3 coding sequence is TGTGCCATCAGTGGAGATCTCTATGGCTACACCTTC. The chain couples TRBV10-3 to TRBJ1-2; no firm D call. With 4 bases removed from V and 4 bases from J, the gap between germline ends came to 7 bases. This CDR3 has 12 amino acids. The germline V gene has CDR1 ENHRY and CDR2 SYGVKD.

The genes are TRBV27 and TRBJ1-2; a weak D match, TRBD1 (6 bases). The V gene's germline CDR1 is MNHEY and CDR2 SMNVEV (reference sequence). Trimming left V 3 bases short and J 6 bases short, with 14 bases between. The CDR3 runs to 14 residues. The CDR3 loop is CASSLGGLMDGYTF. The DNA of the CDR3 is TGTGCCAGCAGTTTGGGGGGGCTAATGGATGGCTACACCTTC.

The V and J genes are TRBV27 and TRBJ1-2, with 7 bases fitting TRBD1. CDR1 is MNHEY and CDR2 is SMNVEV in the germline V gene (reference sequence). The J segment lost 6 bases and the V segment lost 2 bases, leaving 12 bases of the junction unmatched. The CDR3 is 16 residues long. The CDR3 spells CASSLGRTGNTNGYTF. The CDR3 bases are TGTGCCAGCAGTTTAGGGAGGACAGGAAACACAAATGGCTACACCTTC.

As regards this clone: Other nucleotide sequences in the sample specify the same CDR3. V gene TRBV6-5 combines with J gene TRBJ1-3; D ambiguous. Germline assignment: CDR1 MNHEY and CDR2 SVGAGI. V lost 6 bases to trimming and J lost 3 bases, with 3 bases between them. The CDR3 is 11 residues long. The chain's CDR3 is CASSLGNTIYF. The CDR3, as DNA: TGTGCCAGCAGCCTTGGAAACACCATATATTTT.

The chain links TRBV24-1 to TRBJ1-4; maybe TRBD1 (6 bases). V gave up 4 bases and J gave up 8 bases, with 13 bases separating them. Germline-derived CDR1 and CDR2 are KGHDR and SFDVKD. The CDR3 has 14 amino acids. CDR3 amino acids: CATSDTGQGEKLFF. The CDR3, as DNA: TGTGCCACCAGTGACACGGGCCAGGGGGAAAAACTGTTTTTT.

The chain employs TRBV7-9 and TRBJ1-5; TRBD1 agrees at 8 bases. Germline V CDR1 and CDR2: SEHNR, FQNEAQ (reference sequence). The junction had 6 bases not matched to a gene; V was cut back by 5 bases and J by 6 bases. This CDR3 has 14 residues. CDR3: CASSKTGVGQPQHF. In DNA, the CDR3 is TGTGCCAGCAGCAAGACAGGGGTTGGTCAGCCCCAGCATTTT.

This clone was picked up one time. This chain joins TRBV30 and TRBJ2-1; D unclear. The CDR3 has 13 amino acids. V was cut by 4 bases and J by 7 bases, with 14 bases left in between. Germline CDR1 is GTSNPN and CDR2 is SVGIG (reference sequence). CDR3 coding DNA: TGTGCCTGGACCAGGTCCCCATTGAATGAGCAGTTCTTC. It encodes CAWTRSPLNEQFF.

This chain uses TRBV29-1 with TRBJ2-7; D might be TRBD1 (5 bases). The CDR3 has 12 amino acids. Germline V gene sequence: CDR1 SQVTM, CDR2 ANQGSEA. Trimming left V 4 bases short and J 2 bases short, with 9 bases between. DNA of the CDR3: TGCAGCGTTGTAGGGGCCGCCTACGAGCAGTACTTC. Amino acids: CSVVGAAYEQYF.

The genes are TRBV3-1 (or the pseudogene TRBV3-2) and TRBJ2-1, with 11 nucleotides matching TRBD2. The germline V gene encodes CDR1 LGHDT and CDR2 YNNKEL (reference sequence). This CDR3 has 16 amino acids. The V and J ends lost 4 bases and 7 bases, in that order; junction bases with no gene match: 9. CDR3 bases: TGTGCCAGCAGCCCGGCCCTAGCGGGGGGTGGGAATGAGCAGTTCTTC. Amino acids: CASSPALAGGGNEQFF.

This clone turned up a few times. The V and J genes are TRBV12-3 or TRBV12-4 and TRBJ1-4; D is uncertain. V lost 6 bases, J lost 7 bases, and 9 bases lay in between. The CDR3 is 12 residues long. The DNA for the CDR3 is TGTGCCAGCAGCGAGCGGGGTGAAAAACTGTTTTTT. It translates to CASSERGEKLFF.

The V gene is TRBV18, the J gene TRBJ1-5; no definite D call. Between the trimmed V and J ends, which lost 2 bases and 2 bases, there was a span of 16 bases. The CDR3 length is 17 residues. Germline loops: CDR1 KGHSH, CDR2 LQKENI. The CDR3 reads CASSPDWEREGNQPQHF. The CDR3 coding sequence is TGTGCCAGCTCACCAGATTGGGAGAGGGAGGGCAATCAGCCCCAGCATTTT.

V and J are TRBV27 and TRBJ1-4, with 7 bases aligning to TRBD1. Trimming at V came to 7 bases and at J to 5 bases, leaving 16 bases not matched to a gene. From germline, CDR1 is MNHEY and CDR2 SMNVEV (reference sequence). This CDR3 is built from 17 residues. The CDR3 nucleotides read TGTGCCAGCAAGAACAGGGGAGAGGGGGCTTCAAATGAAAAACTGTTTTTT. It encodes CASKNRGEGASNEKLFF. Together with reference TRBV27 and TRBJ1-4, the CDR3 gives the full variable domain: EAQVTQNPRYLITVTGKKLTVTCSQNMNHEYMSWYRQDPGLGLRQIYYSMNVEVTDKGDVPEGYKVSRKEKRNFPLILESPSPNQTSLYFCASKNRGEGASNEKLFFGSGTQLSVL.

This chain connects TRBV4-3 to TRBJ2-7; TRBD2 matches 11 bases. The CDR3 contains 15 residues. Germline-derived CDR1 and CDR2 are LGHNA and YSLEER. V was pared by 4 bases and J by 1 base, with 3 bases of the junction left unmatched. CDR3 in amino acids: CASSRLAGQSYEQYF. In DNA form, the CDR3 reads TGCGCCAGCAGCCGACTAGCGGGACAATCCTACGAGCAGTACTTC.

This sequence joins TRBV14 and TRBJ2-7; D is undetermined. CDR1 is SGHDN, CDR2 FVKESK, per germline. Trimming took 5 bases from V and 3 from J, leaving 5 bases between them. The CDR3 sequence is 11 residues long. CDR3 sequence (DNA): TGTGCCAGCAGCATTCACTACGAGCAGTACTTC. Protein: CASSIHYEQYF.

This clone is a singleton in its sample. DNA for the CDR3: TGCGCCAGCAGCTTGGCCATAAGAGCGGGGTCGAACACCGGGGAGCTGTTTTTT. Protein product: CASSLAIRAGSNTGELFF. The rearrangement joins TRBV5-1 to TRBJ2-2; TRBD2 agrees at 7 bases. With V trimmed by 0 bases and J by 0 bases, 8 bases remained unmatched. This CDR3 region has 18 residues. CDR1 and CDR2 from the germline V gene are SGHRS and YFSETQ. Full variable domain (missing parts from reference TRBV5-1 and TRBJ2-2): KAGVTQTPRYLIKTRGQQVTLSCSPISGHRSVSWYQQTPGQGLQFLFEYFSETQRNKGNFPGRFSGRQFSNSRSEMNVSTLELGDSALYLCASSLAIRAGSNTGELFFGEGSRLTVL.

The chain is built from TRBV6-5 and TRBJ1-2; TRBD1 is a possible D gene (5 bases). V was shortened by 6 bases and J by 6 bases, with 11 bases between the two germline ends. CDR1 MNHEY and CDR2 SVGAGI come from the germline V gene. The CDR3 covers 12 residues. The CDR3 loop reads CASSNAGHGYTF. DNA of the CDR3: TGTGCCAGCAGCAACGCGGGGCATGGCTACACCTTC.